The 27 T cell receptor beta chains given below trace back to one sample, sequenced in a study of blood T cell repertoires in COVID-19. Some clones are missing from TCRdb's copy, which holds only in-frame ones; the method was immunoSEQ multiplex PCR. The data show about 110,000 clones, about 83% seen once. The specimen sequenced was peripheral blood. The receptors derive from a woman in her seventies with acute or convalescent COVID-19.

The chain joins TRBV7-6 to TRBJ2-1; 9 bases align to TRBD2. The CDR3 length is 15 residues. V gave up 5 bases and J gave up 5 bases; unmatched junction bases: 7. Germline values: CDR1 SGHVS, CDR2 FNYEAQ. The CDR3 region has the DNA TGTGCCAGCAGCCTCGCGGTAGCGGGGGACAATGAGCAGTTCTTC. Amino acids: CASSLAVAGDNEQFF. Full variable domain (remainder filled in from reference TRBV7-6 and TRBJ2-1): GAGVSQSPRYKVTKRGQDVALRCDPISGHVSLYWYRQALGQGPEFLTYFNYEAQQDKSGLPNDRFSAERPEGSISTLTIQRTEQRDSAMYRCASSLAVAGDNEQFFGPGTRLTVL.

CDR3 protein: CASRTLGALSLTDTQYF. The DNA of the CDR3 is TGCGCCAGCAGGACTCTAGGGGCCCTCTCTCTCACAGATACGCAGTATTTT. The chain joins TRBV10-2 to TRBJ2-3; D might be TRBD1 (5 bases). Germline V lookup: CDR1 WSHSY, CDR2 SAAADI. The CDR3 covers 17 residues. The V end lost 6 bases, the J end lost 2 bases, and 21 bases lay between the germline ends.

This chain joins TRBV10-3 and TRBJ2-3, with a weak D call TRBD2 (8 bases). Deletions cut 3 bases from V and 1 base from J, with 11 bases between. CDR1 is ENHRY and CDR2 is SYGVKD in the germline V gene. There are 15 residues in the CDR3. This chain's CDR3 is CAISDSGTGTDTQYF. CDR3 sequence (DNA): TGTGCCATCAGTGATAGCGGGACAGGCACAGATACGCAGTATTTT.

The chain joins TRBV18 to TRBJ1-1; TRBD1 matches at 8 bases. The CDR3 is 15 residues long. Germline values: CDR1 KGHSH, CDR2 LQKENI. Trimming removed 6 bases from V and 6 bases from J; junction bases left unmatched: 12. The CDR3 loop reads CASSLAVGTGAEAFF. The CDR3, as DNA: TGTGCCAGCTCTCTCGCGGTTGGGACAGGAGCTGAAGCTTTCTTT.

CDR3 residues: CASSWAGDEINSPLHF. The CDR3 DNA follows: TGTGCCAGCAGCTGGGCAGGGGACGAAATTAATTCACCCCTCCACTTT. The gene calls are TRBV7-9 and TRBJ1-6; possible D gene TRBD1, 6 bases. The CDR3 contains 16 residues. The V gene lost 4 bases and the J gene lost 6 bases, with 16 bases spanning the gap. CDR1 is SEHNR and CDR2 is FQNEAQ in the germline V gene (reference sequence).

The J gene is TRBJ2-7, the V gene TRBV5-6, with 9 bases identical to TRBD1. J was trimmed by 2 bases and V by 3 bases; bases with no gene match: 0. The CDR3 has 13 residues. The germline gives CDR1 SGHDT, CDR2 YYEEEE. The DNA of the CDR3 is TGTGCCAGCAGCTGGACAGGGGCCTACGAGCAGTACGTC. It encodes CASSWTGAYEQYV.

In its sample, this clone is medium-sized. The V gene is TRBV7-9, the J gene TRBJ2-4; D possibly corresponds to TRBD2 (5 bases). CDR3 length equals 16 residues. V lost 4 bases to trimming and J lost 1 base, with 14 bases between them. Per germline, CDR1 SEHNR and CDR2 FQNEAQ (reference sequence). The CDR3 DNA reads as TGTGCCAGCAGCTCCTCCGGGGTCCTGGCCAAAAACATTCAGTACTTC. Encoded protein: CASSSSGVLAKNIQYF.

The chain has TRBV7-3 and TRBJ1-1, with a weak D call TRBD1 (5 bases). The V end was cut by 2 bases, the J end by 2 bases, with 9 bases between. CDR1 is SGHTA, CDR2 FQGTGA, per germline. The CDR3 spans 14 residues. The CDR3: CASSLGHGNTEAFF. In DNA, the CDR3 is TGTGCCAGCAGCTTAGGACACGGTAACACTGAAGCTTTCTTT.

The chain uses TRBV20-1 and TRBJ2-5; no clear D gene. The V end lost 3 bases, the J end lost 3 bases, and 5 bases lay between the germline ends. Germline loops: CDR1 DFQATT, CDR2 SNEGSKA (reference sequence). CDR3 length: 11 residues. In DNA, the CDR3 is TGCAGTGCTAGCCAGAAAGAGACCCAGTACTTC. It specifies CSASQKETQYF.

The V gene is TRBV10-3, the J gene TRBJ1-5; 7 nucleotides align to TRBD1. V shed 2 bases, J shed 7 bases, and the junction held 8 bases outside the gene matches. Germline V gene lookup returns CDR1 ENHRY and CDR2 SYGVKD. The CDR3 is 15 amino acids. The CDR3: CAISEDRAGGQPQHF. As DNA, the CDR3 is TGTGCCATCAGTGAGGACAGGGCGGGGGGGCAGCCCCAGCATTTT.

The CDR3 nucleotides are TGTGCCAGCAGCTTGCCCCCTCCGGATCAGCCCCAGCATTTT. It translates to CASSLPPPDQPQHF. This chain uses TRBV5-4 with TRBJ1-5; D remains unclear. Germline V gives CDR1 SGHNT, CDR2 YYREEE (reference sequence). The CDR3 extends over 14 amino acids. The germline V and J ends were trimmed by 1 base and 5 bases, with 10 bases remaining between them.

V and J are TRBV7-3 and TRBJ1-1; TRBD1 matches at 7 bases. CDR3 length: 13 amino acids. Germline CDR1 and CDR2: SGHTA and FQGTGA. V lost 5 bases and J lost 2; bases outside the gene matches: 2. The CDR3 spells CASSQGGNTEAFF. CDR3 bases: TGTGCCAGCAGCCAGGGGGGTAACACTGAAGCTTTCTTT.

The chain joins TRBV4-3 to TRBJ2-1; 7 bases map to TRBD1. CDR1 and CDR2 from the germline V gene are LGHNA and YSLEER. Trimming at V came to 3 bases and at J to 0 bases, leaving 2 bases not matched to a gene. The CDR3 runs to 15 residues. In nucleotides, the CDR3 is TGCGCCAGCAGCCAGGGACAGAGCTCCTACAATGAGCAGTTCTTC. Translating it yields CASSQGQSSYNEQFF.

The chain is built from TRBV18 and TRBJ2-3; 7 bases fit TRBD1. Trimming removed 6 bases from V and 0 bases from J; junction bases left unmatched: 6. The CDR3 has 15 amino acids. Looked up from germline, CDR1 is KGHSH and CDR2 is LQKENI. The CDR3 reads CASSQDRRSTDTQYF. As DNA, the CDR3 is TGTGCCAGCTCGCAGGACAGGCGAAGCACAGATACGCAGTATTTT.

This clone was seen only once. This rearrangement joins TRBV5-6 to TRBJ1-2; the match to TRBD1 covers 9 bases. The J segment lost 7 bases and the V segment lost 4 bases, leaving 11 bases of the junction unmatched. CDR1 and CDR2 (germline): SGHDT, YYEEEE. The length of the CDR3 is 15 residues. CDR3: CASSPTGGTHLGYTF. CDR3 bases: TGTGCCAGCAGCCCTACAGGGGGCACGCACCTTGGCTACACCTTC.

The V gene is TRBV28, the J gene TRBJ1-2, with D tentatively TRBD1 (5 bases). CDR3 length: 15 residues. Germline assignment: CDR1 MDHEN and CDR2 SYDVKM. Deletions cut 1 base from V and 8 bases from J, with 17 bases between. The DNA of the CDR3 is TGTGCCAGCAGTTTATTTTTAGGGACTCCTGTGGGCTACACCTTC. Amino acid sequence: CASSLFLGTPVGYTF.

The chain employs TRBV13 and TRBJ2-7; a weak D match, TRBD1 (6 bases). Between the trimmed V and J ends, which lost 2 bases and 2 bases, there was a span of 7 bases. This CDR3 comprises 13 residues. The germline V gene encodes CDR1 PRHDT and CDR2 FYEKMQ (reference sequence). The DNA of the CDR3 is TGTGCCAGCAGCTTAAGGGGGACCTACGAGCAGTACGTC. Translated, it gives CASSLRGTYEQYV.

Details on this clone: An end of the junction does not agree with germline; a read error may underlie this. The CDR3 sequence is CASSAPVLGGLRF. In nucleotides, the CDR3 is TGTGCCAGCAGTGCTCCTGTTTTGGGAGGTCTGAGGTTC. The chain carries TRBV2 and TRBJ2-7; D possibly corresponds to TRBD2 (6 bases). The germline gives CDR1 SNHLY, CDR2 FYNNEI. The CDR3 runs 13 residues.

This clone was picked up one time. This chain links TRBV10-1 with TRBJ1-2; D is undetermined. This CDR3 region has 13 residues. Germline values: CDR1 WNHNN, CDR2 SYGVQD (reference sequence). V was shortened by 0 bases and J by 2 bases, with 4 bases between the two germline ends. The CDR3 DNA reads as TGCGCCAGCAGTGAGTCGCGGAACTATGGCTACACCTTC. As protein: CASSESRNYGYTF.

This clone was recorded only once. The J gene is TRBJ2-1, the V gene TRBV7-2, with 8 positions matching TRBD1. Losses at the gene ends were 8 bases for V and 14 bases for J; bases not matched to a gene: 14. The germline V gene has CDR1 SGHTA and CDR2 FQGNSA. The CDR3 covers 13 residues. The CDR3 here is CASGPTGDGLKFF. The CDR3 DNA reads TGTGCCAGCGGACCGACAGGGGACGGATTGAAGTTCTTC.

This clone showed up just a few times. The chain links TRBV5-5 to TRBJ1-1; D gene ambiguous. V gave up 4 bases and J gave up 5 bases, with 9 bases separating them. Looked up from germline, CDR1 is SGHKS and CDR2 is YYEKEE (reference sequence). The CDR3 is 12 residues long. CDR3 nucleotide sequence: TGTGCCAGCAGCCGGACTCGGACTGAAGCTTTCTTT. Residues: CASSRTRTEAFF. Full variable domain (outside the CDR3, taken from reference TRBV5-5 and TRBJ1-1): DAGVTQSPTHLIKTRGQQVTLRCSPISGHKSVSWYQQVLGQGPQFIFQYYEKEERGRGNFPDRFSARQFPNYSSELNVNALLLGDSALYLCASSRTRTEAFFGQGTRLTVV.

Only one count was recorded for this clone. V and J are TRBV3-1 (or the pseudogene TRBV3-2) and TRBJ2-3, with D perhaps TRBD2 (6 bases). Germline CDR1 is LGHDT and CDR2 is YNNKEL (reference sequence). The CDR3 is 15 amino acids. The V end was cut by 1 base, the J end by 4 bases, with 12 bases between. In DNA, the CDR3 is TGTGCCAGCAGCCAAGGGACTAAATCATCAGATACGCAGTATTTT. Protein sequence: CASSQGTKSSDTQYF.

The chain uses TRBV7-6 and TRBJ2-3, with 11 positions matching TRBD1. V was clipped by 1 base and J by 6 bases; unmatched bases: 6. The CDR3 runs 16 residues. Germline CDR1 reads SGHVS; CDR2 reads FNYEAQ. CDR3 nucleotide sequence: TGTGCCAGCAGCTTAGTCCCGGACAGGGGGCGTGATACGCAGTATTTT. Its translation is CASSLVPDRGRDTQYF.

This CDR3 reads CASSEIPGGSYNEQFF. The CDR3, as DNA: TGTGCCAGCAGTGAAATCCCGGGGGGCTCCTACAATGAGCAGTTCTTC. The chain carries TRBV2 and TRBJ2-1, with TRBD2 matching 7 bases. Trimming cost V 2 bases and J 0 bases; bases outside gene matches: 4. Looked up from germline, CDR1 is SNHLY and CDR2 is FYNNEI. This CDR3 is 16 amino acids long.

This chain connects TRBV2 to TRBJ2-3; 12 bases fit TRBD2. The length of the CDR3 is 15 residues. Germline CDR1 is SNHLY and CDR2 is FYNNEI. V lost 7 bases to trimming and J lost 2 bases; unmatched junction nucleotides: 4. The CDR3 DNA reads TGTGCCAGCATGAGGACTAGCGGGACCACAGATACGCAGTATTTT. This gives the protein CASMRTSGTTDTQYF.

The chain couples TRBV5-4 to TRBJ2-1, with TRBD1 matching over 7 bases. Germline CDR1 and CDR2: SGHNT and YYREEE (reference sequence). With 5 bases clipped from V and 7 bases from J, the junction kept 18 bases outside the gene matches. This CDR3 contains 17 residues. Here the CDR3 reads CASSRTPDQGVGNEQFF. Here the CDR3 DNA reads TGTGCCAGCAGTCGCACCCCTGACCAGGGGGTAGGTAATGAGCAGTTCTTC.

In nucleotides, the CDR3 is TGTGCCAGCAGCCGATCCCCGATGGGACAGACTTCTTCTAATGAGCAGTTCTTC. Residues: CASSRSPMGQTSSNEQFF. The V gene is TRBV5-5, the J gene TRBJ2-1; 7 bases align to TRBD1. The germline gives CDR1 SGHKS, CDR2 YYEKEE (reference sequence). V was clipped by 4 bases and J by 7 bases; unmatched bases: 20. This CDR3 has 18 amino acids.